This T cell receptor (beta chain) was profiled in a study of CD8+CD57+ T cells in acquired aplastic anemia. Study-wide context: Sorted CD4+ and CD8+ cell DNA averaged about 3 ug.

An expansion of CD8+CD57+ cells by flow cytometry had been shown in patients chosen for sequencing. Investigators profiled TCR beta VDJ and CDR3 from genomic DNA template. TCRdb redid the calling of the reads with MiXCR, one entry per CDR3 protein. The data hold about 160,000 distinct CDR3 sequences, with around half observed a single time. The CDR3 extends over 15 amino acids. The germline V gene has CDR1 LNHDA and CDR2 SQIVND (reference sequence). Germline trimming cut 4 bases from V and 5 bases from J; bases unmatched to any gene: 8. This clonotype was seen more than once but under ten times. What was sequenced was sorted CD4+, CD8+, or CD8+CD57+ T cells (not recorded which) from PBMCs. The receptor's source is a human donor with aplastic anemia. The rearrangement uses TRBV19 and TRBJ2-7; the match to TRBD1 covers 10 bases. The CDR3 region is CASSTGTGVTHEQYF. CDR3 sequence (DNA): TGTGCCAGTAGTACGGGGACAGGGGTAACCCACGAGCAGTACTTC.